This T cell receptor beta chain was retrieved from a study of cytomegalovirus exposure and HLA in healthy donors. Primers for the PCR totalled 60 Vbeta and 13 Jbeta. As processed by the authors: It was a later analysis that counted roughly 80 million unique TCR beta chains, of which approximately 9.9 million were shared. Some clones are missing from TCRdb's copy, which holds only in-frame ones; the method was immunoSEQ multiplex PCR. That table gives V, J and clone size, and the DNA gave D and trimming. The sample has 110,000 or so clones; approximately 77% are singletons. Germline values: CDR1 SQVTM, CDR2 ANQGSEA. The trim removed 2 bases at V and 6 bases at J, leaving 10 bases unmatched. The CDR3 spans 15 residues.

The receptor was derived from a man aged 50 to 59 in good health and CMV-seropositive. The sequencing sample was made of PBMCs. The J gene is TRBJ2-1, the V gene TRBV29-1, with TRBD1 matching 7 bases. Here the CDR3 DNA reads TGCAGCGTTGAAACCCGAGGGACAGTGTTCAATGAGCAGTTCTTC. This gives the protein CSVETRGTVFNEQFF.